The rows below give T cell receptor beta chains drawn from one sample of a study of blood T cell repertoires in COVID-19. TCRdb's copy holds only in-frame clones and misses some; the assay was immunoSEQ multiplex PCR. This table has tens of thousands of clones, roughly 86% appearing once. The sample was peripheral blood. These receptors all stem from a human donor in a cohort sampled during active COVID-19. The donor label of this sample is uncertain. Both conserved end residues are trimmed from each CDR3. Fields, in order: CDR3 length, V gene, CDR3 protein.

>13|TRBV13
ASSLTGSLAYEQY
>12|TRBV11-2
ASSLGGGGNTIY
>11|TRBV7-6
ASSLLAASPLH
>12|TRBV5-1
ASSPQGPNYGYT
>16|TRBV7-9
ASSLSPQGSSVRTEAF
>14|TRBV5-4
ASTPGTSGSVETQY
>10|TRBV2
ASARANQPQH
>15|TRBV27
ASSQTGAGISTDTQY
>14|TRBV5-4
ASSPPGLAGVDTQY
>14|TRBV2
ASRPRGLSLGHEQY
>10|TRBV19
ASSIGGPEAF
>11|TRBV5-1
ASSLTSRNEQF
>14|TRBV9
ASSPFRDTQNYGYT
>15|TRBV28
ASSLSRLAPPGNTIY
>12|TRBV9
ASSVGTSVETQY
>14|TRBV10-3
AIKGTSGRGSYEQY
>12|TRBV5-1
ASGPEGAGEKLF
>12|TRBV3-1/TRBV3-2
ASSLQQGYNEQF
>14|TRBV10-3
AISPSSGQGYQPQH
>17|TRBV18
ASSPRLPSGRRDTGELF
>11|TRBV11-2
ASSFGTSPEQY
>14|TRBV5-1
ASSPGLAGLTGELF
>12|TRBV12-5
ASGLGPSNYGYT
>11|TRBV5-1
ASSLTGGNTIY
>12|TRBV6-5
ASSYSTGNTEAF
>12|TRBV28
ASTLEGAPYEQY
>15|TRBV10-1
ASSGHLGQGAYNEQF
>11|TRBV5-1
ASSPAGNAEAF
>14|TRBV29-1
SVLGLAGGSSDTQY
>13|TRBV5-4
ASSQDRGGGTEAF
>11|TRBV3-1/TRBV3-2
ASSPQGSYGYT
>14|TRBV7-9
ASSLWGRSSYNEQF
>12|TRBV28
ASSPVRRAYEQY